The rows below give T cell receptor beta chains drawn from one sample of a study of CD8 T cells in ankylosing spondylitis. TCRdb re-called the 5' RACE reads with MiXCR, one entry per CDR3 protein. In the table there are some 300,000 distinct CDR3 sequences, about 20% of which are singletons. Material: blood, either unsorted or a sorted T cell fraction (not recorded which). These receptors were obtained from a female donor with ankylosing spondylitis or in good health (not recorded which). Each CDR3 is given without its conserved first and last residue.

V gene,J gene,CDR3 protein
TRBV4-2,TRBJ2-3,ASSQPGLLGTDTQY
TRBV20-1,TRBJ2-7,SARVPREPGEQY
TRBV5-1,TRBJ2-7,ASSLGSGRYEQY
TRBV29-1,TRBJ1-2,SSSGTDYGYT
TRBV27,TRBJ1-2,ASSTLPGQGYYGYT
TRBV20-1,TRBJ2-3,SAQLSDTQY
TRBV10-3,TRBJ2-5,AISGAGDQETQY
TRBV15,TRBJ2-1,ATSRDVTNNEQF
TRBV14,TRBJ2-1,ASSQSLVVAYNEQF
TRBV6-1,TRBJ2-3,ASSEDRGPSDTQY
TRBV6-5,TRBJ1-4,ASSSGRNNEKLF
TRBV11-2,TRBJ2-1,ASSLDPFTSGRASEQF
TRBV19,TRBJ2-4,ASTAGGLFKNIQY
TRBV4-2,TRBJ2-1,ASSPPGDRSGNEQF
TRBV20-1,TRBJ2-5,SARATSLETQY
TRBV10-3,TRBJ1-2,AISEGDTHLFYGYT
TRBV12-3/TRBV12-4,TRBJ2-7,ASSLGLGLAGVEQY
TRBV5-1,TRBJ1-1,ASSLAGRGGGEAF
TRBV28,TRBJ2-7,ASSSDPYEQY
TRBV6-2/TRBV6-3,TRBJ2-1,ASSYGQLNEQF
TRBV6-2/TRBV6-3,TRBJ1-6,ASSYFRSYNSPLH
TRBV20-1,TRBJ2-1,SAGGLAGNSNEQF
TRBV19,TRBJ1-1,ARGDRGRDTEAF
TRBV27,TRBJ2-1,ASRSTEWREMAFYRNEQF
TRBV20-1,TRBJ1-1,SARDPGGPPEAF
TRBV7-8,TRBJ2-3,ASSLFGSTVSTDTQY